This TCR beta chain stems from a study of T-cell memory formation after mild COVID-19. A 5'RACE reaction primed in the constant segment made cDNA libraries of TCR alpha and TCR beta, and these carried sample barcodes and UMIs. TCRdb passed the 5' RACE reads through MiXCR, listing each CDR3 protein once. There are roughly 80,000 distinct CDR3 sequences in the sample; around 13% occur only once, and roughly 30% lies in the top ten. With V trimmed by 4 bases and J by 0 bases, 5 bases remained unmatched. Germline-derived CDR1 and CDR2 are SGHDT and YYEEEE. There are 16 residues in the CDR3. This clonotype was observed a few times.

The chain recombines TRBV5-6 with TRBJ2-3, with TRBD1 matching over 10 bases. This TCR came from an adult woman who had mild COVID-19 (a few samples of this study predate the infection). Cell type and time point are not known. The sequenced sample was PBMCs or a T cell subset sorted from them (not recorded which). CDR3 sequence reads: CASSERDRGSTDTQYF. CDR3 DNA sequence: TGTGCCAGCAGCGAGAGGGACAGGGGAAGCACAGATACGCAGTATTTT. The variable domain in full, with the rest retrieved from reference TRBV5-6 and TRBJ2-3, is DAGVTQSPTHLIKTRGQQVTLRCSPKSGHDTVSWYQQALGQGPQFIFQYYEEEERQRGNFPDRFSGHQFPNYSSELNVNALLLGDSALYLCASSERDRGSTDTQYFGPGTRLTVL.